This paragraph reports one T cell receptor (beta chain). These data originate in a study of shared clonotypes between healthy human individuals. Profiled with immunoSEQ multiplex PCR; TCRdb holds only in-frame clones, not every one. This sample has about 2 million clones, with approximately 94% found just once. Naive-designated CD8 cells lacked CD45RO, were positively enriched for CCR7, and omitted terminally differentiated effector memory CD45RA+ cells. Sequenced: naive CD8+ T cells sorted from blood. This clonotype was obtained from a young man in good health.

The DNA for the CDR3 is TGTGCCAGCAGCGAGAGCCCGGGACAGGGGTTGGGTACTGAAGCTTTCTTT. This gives the protein CASSESPGQGLGTEAFF. This rearrangement joins TRBV5-6 to TRBJ1-1, with 10 bases aligning to TRBD1. V gave up 4 bases and J gave up 5 bases; unmatched junction bases: 14. The germline V gene has CDR1 SGHDT and CDR2 YYEEEE. The length of the CDR3 is 17 residues.